Sequencing of this T cell receptor beta chain was carried out in a study of T-cell memory formation after mild COVID-19 (dated by TCRdb to the early 2020s). About the study as a whole: Most TCR sequence clusters were specific to one of the two donors. In a couple of donors, T-cell clones that expanded and contracted after mild COVID-19 were tracked by sequencing TCRalpha and TCRbeta repertoires over time. The cohort was made up of two young adult volunteers, one female and one male, who were previously healthy.

Many counts were recorded for this clonotype. Its antigen target is currently unknown. Per-nucleotide qualities are absent, and no much larger clonotype sits a single base away. Sequencing relied on an Illumina NovaSeq 6000. TCRalpha and TCRbeta cDNA libraries were built by 5'RACE with constant-segment primers, adding sample barcodes and unique molecular identifiers. Trizol reagent was used to extract RNA from every sample. The libraries were amplified in two PCR steps, and the second step added a second sample barcode and Illumina TruSeq adapters. Libraries were sequenced on an Illumina NovaSeq with 2 x 150 bp paired-end reads. Turning to the authors' computational methods: Demultiplexing of reads and collapsing into UMI-guided consensus sequences were performed with migec v1.2.7. With mixcr v2.1.11, UMI consensuses were aligned to TRA and TRB V and J templates and assembled into clonotypes. A clonotype was counted as expanded or contracted only when both edgeR and NoisET called the clonotype significant, with the noise models trained on biological replicates. For edgeR calls, the cutoffs were a false discovery rate-adjusted p below 0.01 and a log2 fold-change threshold of 1. As an exploratory analysis of dynamics, max-normalized trajectories of the 1000 most abundant clonotypes were examined with PCA combined with hierarchical clustering. Separately sequenced CD4+ and CD8+ repertoires were used to assign a CD4 or CD8 phenotype to each responding clone. Using fastp at Q25 and MiXCR, TCRdb reprocessed the public reads and kept productive beta chains. Identical CDR3 protein sequences are pooled into one entry, listed with their most common genes and DNA. Clone size and V and J calls follow TCRdb, not the original study. This sample gives about 560,000 distinct CDR3 sequences in total; less than 25% of them show up just once. Approximately 8% of the sample lies in the top ten.

Points the paper makes about the study in general: Clones contracting from day 15 to 85 had balanced CD4/CD8 phenotypes, while a second wave expanding from day 15 to 37 was biased towards CD4+. Some responding clones were detected in pre-infection memory, suggesting pre-existing cross-reactive memory T cells joined the SARS-CoV-2 response. The study included only a couple of mild cases, and larger cohorts that include severe cases with pre-infection samples were judged to be necessary. Contracting CD4+ clones turned up mainly in the CM and EM memory subsets, whereas EMRA was where CD8+ clones were enriched. Whether the second-wave clones peaking on day 37 were SARS-CoV-2 specific was not confirmed.

The junction shows trimming of 3 bases on V and 3 bases on J, plus 13 bases between the germline ends. The CDR3 contains 15 residues, cysteine and phenylalanine counted. This entry keeps only the CDR3 DNA: 45 bases, framed from base 1. PBMCs were isolated by Ficoll-Paque density gradient centrifugation. The sequence derives from an adult woman who had mild COVID-19 (a few samples of this study predate the infection). The sample titles of this study are shuffled in the database, so cell type and time point are left out; the donor was told from shared clones. Sequenced material: PBMCs or a T cell subset sorted from them (not recorded which). The rearrangement joined TRBV12-3 or TRBV12-4 to TRBJ2-3, and possibly TRBD2, on 5 matching bases. DNA sequence: TGTGCCAGCAGTTTCCCAGGACTCGAGACAGATACGCAGTATTTT. Its protein is CASSFPGLETDTQYF.